This is a list of T cell receptor beta chains from one sample in a study of T-cell memory formation after mild COVID-19. TCRdb fed the 5' RACE reads into MiXCR, producing one record per CDR3 protein. The repertoire holds about 470,000 distinct CDR3 sequences, about 23% seen once, with 12% in the top ten. Specimen: PBMCs or a T cell subset sorted from them (not recorded which). The receptors were sampled from an adult woman who had mild COVID-19 (a few samples of this study predate the infection). Cell type and time point are not known. Both conserved end residues are part of each CDR3. A D gene is named only where the DNA matches it firmly. Not all rows give a size; the values are once, few, many and, for expanded clones, a class.

>TRBV12-3/TRBV12-4|TRBJ2-1|.|13|TRBD2
CASNSGIGDEQFF
TGTGCCAGCAATAGCGGGATAGGGGATGAGCAGTTCTTC
>TRBV4-1|TRBJ1-4|few|15|.
CASSQDNRPNEKLFF
TGCGCCAGCAGCCAAGACAACAGACCTAATGAAAAACTGTTTTTT
>TRBV2|TRBJ1-5|.|16|TRBD1
CASRPYPDRVDQPQHF
TGTGCCAGCAGGCCCTACCCAGACAGGGTTGATCAGCCCCAGCATTTT
>TRBV19|TRBJ1-2|once|14|.
CASSGGVGDYGYTF
TGTGCCAGTAGTGGAGGGGTGGGCGACTATGGCTACACCTTC
>TRBV24-1|TRBJ2-5|.|17|.
CATSDLPGGGQLETQYF
TGTGCCACCAGTGATTTGCCCGGAGGGGGACAGCTTGAGACCCAGTACTTC
>TRBV29-1|TRBJ2-7|few|12|.
CSVTQGTYEQYF
TGCAGCGTGACGCAGGGGACCTACGAGCAGTACTTC
>TRBV12-3/TRBV12-4|TRBJ2-1|.|15|TRBD1
CASSQRTGAYNEQFF
TGTGCCAGCAGTCAGCGGACAGGGGCATACAATGAGCAGTTCTTC
>TRBV24-1|TRBJ2-1|few|15|.
CATSDFKGTSSEQFF
TGTGCCACCAGTGATTTTAAGGGGACCTCATCCGAGCAGTTCTTC
>TRBV4-3|TRBJ2-1|many|16|TRBD2
CASSQGLAGGYNEQFF
TGCGCCAGCAGCCAAGGCTTGGCGGGAGGGTACAATGAGCAGTTCTTC
>TRBV7-2|TRBJ1-6|.|11|.
CASSLNSPLHF
TGTGCCAGCAGCTTAAATTCACCCCTCCACTTT
>TRBV4-3|TRBJ2-1|.|16|TRBD2
CASSQEGGRADNEQFF
TGCGCCAGCAGCCAAGAGGGCGGGAGGGCCGACAATGAGCAGTTCTTC
>TRBV4-2|TRBJ2-1|.|18|TRBD2
CASSPKGDLAGDYNEQFF
TGTGCCAGCAGCCCCAAGGGCGATCTAGCGGGAGACTACAATGAGCAGTTCTTC
>TRBV12-3/TRBV12-4|TRBJ2-5|.|15|.
CASSTGGTGQETQYF
TGTGCCAGCAGTACGGGAGGGACAGGCCAAGAGACCCAGTACTTC
>TRBV7-3|TRBJ2-2|.|17|TRBD2
CASSLVTSGFNTGELFF
TGTGCCAGCAGCTTAGTAACTAGCGGTTTTAACACCGGGGAGCTGTTTTTT
>TRBV5-5|TRBJ2-5|.|14|.
CASSLGGVGKTQYF
TGTGCCAGCAGCTTGGGCGGGGTAGGAAAGACCCAGTACTTC
>TRBV7-2|TRBJ2-3|.|15|.
CASSLAFGVTDTQYF
TGTGCCAGCAGCTTAGCCTTCGGGGTGACAGATACGCAGTATTTT
>TRBV29-1|TRBJ2-5|.|12|.
CRAGTKKETQYF
TGCAGAGCCGGGACAAAAAAAGAGACCCAGTACTTC